The sequence of this T cell receptor (beta chain) was determined in a study of blood T cell repertoires in COVID-19. Repertoires were generated with immunoSEQ multiplex PCR, while TCRdb's copy carries only in-frame clones and drops some. Seen here are 350,000 or so clones, just over 85% observed once, and the top ten hold roughly 4.2%. Germline V gene lookup returns CDR1 LGHDT and CDR2 YNNKEL (reference sequence). The CDR3 runs 13 residues. J gave up 6 bases and V 3 bases, and 2 bases lay outside the gene matches. The TCR originated in a woman between 40 and 50 years old with acute COVID-19. The chain carries TRBV3-1 (or the pseudogene TRBV3-2) and TRBJ2-3; 8 bases agree with TRBD2. The sequencing input was PBMCs or T cells enriched from blood (not recorded which). This chain's CDR3 is CASSHSGIDTQYF. Here the CDR3 DNA reads TGTGCCAGCAGCCATAGCGGGATCGATACGCAGTATTTT.